Following are 30 T cell receptor beta chains from one sample sequenced in a study of blood T cell repertoires in COVID-19 (dated by TCRdb to the early 2020s). Library preparation was by the immunoSEQ multiplex PCR assay. TCRdb retrieved this table from immuneACCESS and kept in-frame rearrangements only. Not all clones are present; in checked studies, unresolved V genes account for under half, and no reason is known for the remainder. The sample profile shows fewer than 400,000 clones; roughly 85% of them were found once. The ten biggest clones cover under 2.5% of the sample. The sample consisted of PBMCs or T cells enriched from blood (not recorded which). All receptors derive from a man aged 30 to 39 who had recovered from COVID-19.

On this clone itself: Its ends do not fully match the called genes, so a read error is possible. The chain links TRBV15 to TRBJ2-3; 9 nucleotides agree with TRBD1. The CDR3 totals 15 residues. The germline V gene has CDR1 LNHNV and CDR2 YYDKDF (reference sequence). The DNA for the CDR3 is TGTGCCACCAGCGGAGACAGGGGGTACACAGATACGCAGTATTTT. This translates into CATSGDRGYTDTQYF.

The chain uses TRBV29-1 and TRBJ2-7, with TRBD1 matching 7 bases. V shed 4 bases, J shed 4 bases, and the junction held 16 bases outside the gene matches. This CDR3 comprises 16 residues. Germline assignment: CDR1 SQVTM and CDR2 ANQGSEA. CDR3 nucleotide sequence: TGCAGCGTTGCCTCGGTCCCGGGACAGCCTAGGTACGAGCAGTACTTC. It encodes CSVASVPGQPRYEQYF.

The sample holds one count of this clone. Additional DNA sequences in this sample encode the identical CDR3. This chain joins TRBV24-1 and TRBJ1-1; 7 bases are shared with TRBD1. The germline CDR1 and CDR2 sequences are KGHDR and SFDVKD. J gave up 1 base and V 3 bases, and 4 bases lay outside the gene matches. The CDR3 is 15 residues long. The DNA for the CDR3 is TGTGCCACCAGTGATCCACGACAGGGGAACACTGAAGCTTTCTTT. Its protein is CATSDPRQGNTEAFF.

A single count supports this clone. The chain combines TRBV7-2 with TRBJ2-3; possible D gene TRBD2, 6 bases. Germline lookup yields CDR1 SGHTA and CDR2 FQGNSA. CDR3 size: 16 residues. The germline V and J ends were trimmed by 6 bases and 6 bases, with 22 bases remaining between them. Written as DNA, the CDR3 is TGTGCCAGCAGGCAGGCGTCCGGAGGGGCTATCGATACGCAGTATTTT. This sequence encodes CASRQASGGAIDTQYF.

The CDR3 loop is CASSEFRQYNEQFF. Written as DNA, the CDR3 is TGTGCCAGCAGTGAATTCCGCCAGTACAATGAGCAGTTCTTC. V is TRBV6-1 and J is TRBJ2-1; D is ambiguous. Germline V gene data show CDR1 as MNHNS and CDR2 as SASEGT. Trimming cost V 2 bases and J 4 bases, with 9 bases left between them. CDR3 length equals 14 residues.

The chain joins TRBV6-4 to TRBJ2-1; 9 bases agree with TRBD1. Per germline, CDR1 MRHNA and CDR2 SNTAGT. The CDR3 sequence is 14 residues long. The junction had 6 bases not matched to a gene; V was cut back by 6 bases and J by 6 bases. DNA for the CDR3: TGTGCCAGCAGCCGGGACAGGGAAGCCAATGAGCAGTTCTTC. This translates into CASSRDREANEQFF.

The V and J genes are TRBV6-5 and TRBJ2-5, with D tentatively TRBD2 (5 bases). Trimming cost V 2 bases and J 4 bases, with 11 bases left between them. The CDR3 spans 14 residues. Germline assignment: CDR1 MNHEY and CDR2 SVGAGI. The CDR3 protein is CASSYVAAAETQYF. For the CDR3, the DNA is TGTGCCAGCAGTTACGTTGCAGCGGCAGAGACCCAGTACTTC.

The rearrangement uses TRBV5-6 and TRBJ1-2; TRBD1 aligns across 9 bases. The V and J ends lost 4 bases and 6 bases, in that order; junction bases with no gene match: 10. Germline loops: CDR1 SGHDT, CDR2 YYEEEE. This CDR3 comprises 15 residues. In nucleotides, the CDR3 is TGTGCCAGCAGCATCAACAGGGGGCATATTGATGGCTACACCTTC. Its translation is CASSINRGHIDGYTF. Supplemented by reference TRBV5-6 and TRBJ1-2, the full variable domain reads DAGVTQSPTHLIKTRGQQVTLRCSPKSGHDTVSWYQQALGQGPQFIFQYYEEEERQRGNFPDRFSGHQFPNYSSELNVNALLLGDSALYLCASSINRGHIDGYTFGSGTRLTVV.

This clone was counted a single time. This sequence joins TRBV18 and TRBJ1-2, with a possible D match to TRBD1 (6 bases). With 0 bases removed from V and 3 bases from J, the gap between germline ends came to 11 bases. Germline V gives CDR1 KGHSH, CDR2 LQKENI. This CDR3 has 15 residues. CDR3 sequence reads: CASSPPVSGDYGYTF. CDR3 coding DNA: TGTGCCAGCTCACCACCGGTATCAGGGGACTATGGCTACACCTTC.

The chain carries TRBV10-2 and TRBJ1-2; 7 bases agree with TRBD1. The junction had 10 bases not matched to a gene; V was cut back by 0 bases and J by 6 bases. The CDR3 extends over 16 amino acids. The germline gives CDR1 WSHSY, CDR2 SAAADI. In DNA form, the CDR3 reads TGCGCCAGCAGTGAGTCCAGGGGGAGTGGTGCGGATGGCTACACCTTC. Encoded protein: CASSESRGSGADGYTF.

V and J are TRBV7-9 and TRBJ2-7, with a weak D call TRBD2 (5 bases). The V gene lost 5 bases and the J gene lost 4 bases, with 18 bases spanning the gap. The CDR3 sequence is 15 residues long. CDR1 SEHNR and CDR2 FQNEAQ come from the germline V gene (reference sequence). CDR3 sequence (DNA): TGTGCCAGCAGCCAGATAAGAGGACTGGAGTACGAGCAGTACTTC. It translates to CASSQIRGLEYEQYF.

The chain links TRBV19 to TRBJ2-3; a possible D gene is TRBD2 (6 bases). Germline assignment: CDR1 LNHDA and CDR2 SQIVND (reference sequence). Between the trimmed V and J ends, which lost 5 bases and 6 bases, there was a span of 9 bases. This CDR3 contains 12 residues. The CDR3 sequence is CASSPGGDTQYF. In DNA form, the CDR3 reads TGTGCCAGTAGTCCCGGAGGGGATACGCAGTATTTT.

This clone was seen just once. The chain links TRBV7-8 to TRBJ1-2; perhaps TRBD1 as D (6 bases). V lost 2 bases to trimming and J lost 8 bases, with 21 bases between them. The CDR3 runs to 16 residues. The germline gives CDR1 SGHVS, CDR2 FQNEAQ. The chain's CDR3 is CASSLSTGLPNRGYTF. The CDR3 DNA follows: TGTGCCAGCAGCTTATCGACAGGCCTTCCCAATCGGGGCTACACCTTC.

The rearrangement uses TRBV4-2 and TRBJ1-1, with D possibly being TRBD1 (6 bases). Between the trimmed V and J ends, which lost 0 bases and 4 bases, there was a span of 24 bases. The CDR3 spans 19 residues. The V gene's germline CDR1 is LGHNA and CDR2 YNFKEQ. In nucleotides, the CDR3 is TGTGCCAGCAGCCAAGATAAGGGAGGGGGGGTATATTATCGCACTGAAGCTTTCTTT. It codes for CASSQDKGGGVYYRTEAFF.

The J gene is TRBJ2-1, the V gene TRBV4-1; the match to TRBD2 covers 10 bases. The V and J ends lost 0 bases and 3 bases, in that order; junction bases with no gene match: 14. This CDR3 has 20 amino acids. CDR1 and CDR2 (germline): MGHRA, YSYEKL. In DNA, the CDR3 is TGCGCCAGCAGCCAAGATGAGGTAGCGGGGGGCCAAACAGACTACAATGAGCAGTTCTTC. Amino acids: CASSQDEVAGGQTDYNEQFF.

V gene TRBV20-1 combines with J gene TRBJ1-1; D gene uncertain. Germline assignment: CDR1 DFQATT and CDR2 SNEGSKA (reference sequence). CDR3 length: 10 residues. Trimming removed 0 bases from V and 11 bases from J, with 7 bases in between. The CDR3 coding sequence is TGCAGTGCTAGAGAAGGAGGGGCTTTCTTT. Its protein is CSAREGGAFF.

This clone was detected a few times. The chain recombines TRBV5-6 with TRBJ1-2; 7 bases are a match to TRBD1. The J segment lost 2 bases and the V segment lost 0 bases, leaving 1 base of the junction unmatched. The germline CDR1 and CDR2 sequences are SGHDT and YYEEEE. The CDR3 covers 14 residues. CDR3 in amino acids: CASSLDRGNYGYTF. CDR3 in DNA: TGTGCCAGCAGCTTGGACAGGGGCAACTATGGCTACACCTTC.

The V and J genes are TRBV6-5 and TRBJ2-1; D is perhaps TRBD2 (6 bases). This CDR3 has 16 amino acids. Trimming removed 4 bases from V and 2 bases from J, with 15 bases in between. Germline V gives CDR1 MNHEY, CDR2 SVGAGI. DNA for the CDR3: TGTGCCAGCAGTTTGGAGGGACGGACCACCTACAATGAGCAGTTCTTC. Amino acid sequence: CASSLEGRTTYNEQFF.

V gene TRBV18 combines with J gene TRBJ1-4; unclear D gene. Germline loops: CDR1 KGHSH, CDR2 LQKENI. V lost 4 bases, J lost 7 bases, and 13 bases lay in between. The CDR3 runs 14 residues. The CDR3 is CASSLGTASEKLFF. Here the CDR3 DNA reads TGTGCCAGCTCACTGGGCACAGCTTCTGAAAAACTGTTTTTT. The full variable domain, rest sourced from reference TRBV18 and TRBJ1-4, is NAGVMQNPRHLVRRRGQEARLRCSPMKGHSHVYWYRQLPEEGLKFMVYLQKENIIDESGMPKERFSAEFPKEGPSILRIQQVVRGDSAAYFCASSLGTASEKLFFGSGTQLSVL.

The chain uses TRBV27 and TRBJ2-1; 10 nucleotides match TRBD1. V lost 4 bases and J lost 0; bases outside the gene matches: 3. Germline CDR1 is MNHEY and CDR2 is SMNVEV (reference sequence). This CDR3 region has 16 residues. The CDR3 loop is CASSSRDRGSYNEQFF. CDR3 coding DNA: TGTGCCAGCAGTTCCCGGGACAGGGGCTCCTACAATGAGCAGTTCTTC.

This chain links TRBV25-1 with TRBJ2-7, with 7 positions matching TRBD1. CDR3 length equals 11 residues. From germline, CDR1 is MGHDK and CDR2 SYGVNS. The V and J ends lost 6 bases and 6 bases, in that order; junction bases with no gene match: 2. The DNA of the CDR3 is TGTGCCAGCAGGACAGGGATCGAGCAGTACTTC. Residues: CASRTGIEQYF.

This clone was observed once. This chain links TRBV5-1 with TRBJ2-1; 10 bases fit TRBD1. The CDR3 is 15 residues long. Germline loops: CDR1 SGHRS, CDR2 YFSETQ. With V trimmed by 4 bases and J by 6 bases, 7 bases remained unmatched. The chain's CDR3 is CASSKGTGEFNEQFF. In nucleotides, the CDR3 is TGCGCCAGCAGCAAAGGGACAGGGGAGTTCAATGAGCAGTTCTTC.

The rearrangement joins TRBV3-1 (or the pseudogene TRBV3-2) to TRBJ2-7, with TRBD2 as a possible D gene (6 bases). The CDR3 covers 16 residues. Germline V gene data show CDR1 as LGHDT and CDR2 as YNNKEL (reference sequence). The V end was cut by 0 bases, the J end by 5 bases, with 17 bases between. CDR3 region: CASSQDRRGRLDEQYF. Here the CDR3 DNA reads TGTGCCAGCAGCCAAGATAGGCGGGGCAGATTAGACGAGCAGTACTTC.

The table lists this clone with a count of one. The CDR3 region has the DNA TGTGCCAGCAGTTCTTACACGAATTCACCCCTCCACTTT. It encodes CASSSYTNSPLHF. This chain joins TRBV27 and TRBJ1-6, with no clear D. The CDR3 spans 13 residues. Trimming cost V 4 bases and J 7 bases, with 8 bases left between them. The germline V gene encodes CDR1 MNHEY and CDR2 SMNVEV (reference sequence).

V and J are TRBV21-1 and TRBJ2-3; the table calls TRBD1, which could not be checked here. TRBV21-1 is marked as a pseudogene. There are 21 residues in the CDR3. The CDR3 protein is CASSKLGNRGFLLRFPYTQYF. Written as DNA, the CDR3 is TGTGCCAGCAGCAAACTGGGGAACAGGGGTTTTCTTCTTCGCTTTCCCTATACGCAGTATTTT.

CDR3 in amino acids: CASSNTGIEAFF. In DNA form, the CDR3 reads TGTGCCAGCAGTAACACAGGGATTGAAGCTTTCTTT. The chain joins TRBV11-1 to TRBJ1-1, with D possibly being TRBD1 (6 bases). Trimming cost V 6 bases and J 7 bases, with 12 bases left between them. The germline V gene encodes CDR1 SGHAT and CDR2 FQDESV (reference sequence). This CDR3 has 12 residues.

The chain carries TRBV3-1 (or the pseudogene TRBV3-2) and TRBJ2-3; 10 nucleotides line up with TRBD1. Germline trimming cut 2 bases from V and 3 bases from J; bases unmatched to any gene: 11. CDR1 is LGHDT and CDR2 is YNNKEL in the germline V gene (reference sequence). The CDR3 extends over 18 amino acids. In nucleotides, the CDR3 is TGTGCCAGCAGCCAAAGACAGGGGGCCGCTTTTCTGACAGATACGCAGTATTTT. This encodes CASSQRQGAAFLTDTQYF.

The chain is built from TRBV4-3 and TRBJ2-2; D might be TRBD1 (5 bases). V shed 4 bases and J shed 1 base, with 13 bases lying between them. The germline V gene encodes CDR1 LGHNA and CDR2 YSLEER. The CDR3 has 16 amino acids. Here the CDR3 DNA reads TGCGCCAGCAGCCCCGACGCACAGGTGAACACCGGGGAGCTGTTTTTT. Encoded protein: CASSPDAQVNTGELFF.

This clone has a single count. The genes are TRBV12-3 or TRBV12-4 and TRBJ1-2; no clear D gene. The V end lost 1 base, the J end lost 8 bases, and 11 bases lay between the germline ends. This CDR3 spans 13 amino acids. DNA of the CDR3: TGTGCCAGCAGTTTAGGGTATACTTACGGCTACACCTTC. It encodes CASSLGYTYGYTF.

The gene calls are TRBV6-6 and TRBJ1-2; tentative D call: TRBD1 (6 bases). V was clipped by 5 bases and J by 3 bases, with 10 bases between them. The germline gives CDR1 MNHNY, CDR2 SVGAGI (reference sequence). This CDR3 region has 13 residues. In nucleotides, the CDR3 is TGTGCCAGCAGTCAACAGGGAGACTATGGCTACACCTTC. Translation: CASSQQGDYGYTF.